The clone carrying this T cell receptor (beta chain) occurred a few times. The antigen remains undetermined. These data belong to a study of T cell repertoires in cytomegalovirus infection. As for the study in general: Newly reported HLA-C-restricted and thoroughly characterized HLA-B-restricted CMV epitopes were employed. Signatures in public TCR beta sequences pointed to both CMV infection and matching HLA type.

Study observations and caveats: CMV-specific TCR beta clonotypes restricted by HLA-C were the ones dominating the ex vivo response. Adding up the frequency of public TCR beta families identified people who carried CMV plus the relevant HLA.

MiXCR was run by TCRdb on the reads, yielding one entry per CDR3 protein. The data show 300,000 to 400,000 distinct CDR3 sequences, with 25% to 30% seen just once and roughly 20% held by the top ten. The CDR3 sequence is 15 residues long. Germline V CDR1 and CDR2: SGHTA, FQGNSA. Trimming removed 1 base at V and 6 bases at J, with 13 bases between. The chain combines TRBV7-2 with TRBJ2-4; possibly TRBD2 for D (6 bases). This TCR came from a human donor in good health (CMV status not recorded). Some clones in this sample may be carry-over from other donors' samples. The material was cultured PBMCs, obtained from culture after CMV antigen stimulation. The CDR3: CASSLDRGGVNIQYF. The CDR3 nucleotides read TGTGCCAGCAGCTTAGACCGGGGCGGGGTAAACATTCAGTACTTC.